This T cell receptor (beta chain) was sequenced during a study of blood T cell repertoires in COVID-19 (dated by TCRdb to the early 2020s). Looking at the study overall: Samples covering the acute and convalescent phases of COVID-19 were provided by collaborators in the United States, Italy and Spain. The dataset comprised deeply sampled blood TCRbeta repertoires from subjects exposed to, actively infected with, or recovered from COVID-19. The repertoires were made available in a free public database intended to serve as a resource for research on the immune response to SARS-CoV-2. The prospective study material was composed of cDNA or gDNA derived from T cells, B-cell-depleted T cells, or PBMCs. Samples came from the ongoing ImmuneRACE study (first 160 participants) plus 1,254 subjects from 6 global collaborators. HLA class I and class II types, where available, came from metadata supplied by the sample provider rather than from assay-based typing. Sample metadata almost always included a de-identified subject ID, COVID-19 status, age in years and sex.

The immunoSEQ Assay, a bias-controlled multiplex PCR, was used to amplify TCRbeta CDR3 regions from genomic DNA. Per the original workflow: Within the assay, amplification of reference gene primers was used to estimate how many nucleated cells each sample contained. Sequence reads were collapsed and filtered to measure the absolute abundance of every unique TCRbeta CDR3 rearrangement. For each sample, productive Simpson clonality was calculated by taking the square root of Simpson's diversity index across productive rearrangements. TCRdb obtained this table from immuneACCESS and retained in-frame rearrangements with V and J assigned. These tables miss some clones; where compared with another copy, unresolved V genes account for less than half of the shortfall, and the remainder is unexplained. The V and J calls and clone size were taken over from that table, and D and trimming were inferred from the DNA. The sample table contains about 500,000 clones; only one count was recorded for around 90% of them. The top ten clonotypes cover roughly 0.7% of the sample.

On this clone: This receptor's antigen is unknown. No base-level quality is on record; no much larger clone is a single base apart.

The paper's findings and limits, for the study overall: The quantity of clinical and demographic metadata differed by source and by participant and was supplied without curation.

Enrolling through a virtual design, the prospective study's participants ranged in age from about 18 to 89 years and lived across some 22 United States geographic areas. In the prospective study, participants were assigned to cohorts based on the clinical history participants reported in a screening survey and a study questionnaire. Recovered participants in ImmuneRACE Cohort 3 were defined by two consecutive negative NP/OP PCR tests, clearance by a healthcare professional, or resolution of symptoms. Mobile phlebotomists in the prospective study collected whole blood, serum and a nasopharyngeal or oropharyngeal swab from every participant. Participants in the prospective study had the option to provide additional blood draws and questionnaires over a roughly two-month period. Prospective study blood samples were shipped either frozen or at room temperature before DNA extraction. The clonotype comes from a woman under 30 who had recovered from COVID-19. Sequencing was done on a sample of PBMCs or T cells enriched from blood (not recorded which).

CDR3 region: CASVSGEGFLNTEAFF. The DNA sequence is TGCGCCAGTGTGTCAGGGGAAGGTTTTTTGAACACTGAAGCTTTCTTT. Here the chain combines TRBV5-1 and TRBJ1-1, and TRBD1 may be the D gene, going by 6 matching bases. According to the germline V gene, CDR1 reads SGHRS and CDR2 reads YFSETQ. Trimming at the junction amounts to 8 bases on V and 0 bases on J, and the germline ends lie 20 bases apart. From the cysteine through the phenylalanine, the CDR3 covers 16 amino acids. Only the CDR3 region is kept as DNA, spanning 48 bases read in frame from base 1. The variable domain in full, with residues beyond the CDR3 obtained from the reference TRBV5-1 and TRBJ1-1 genes, is KAGVTQTPRYLIKTRGQQVTLSCSPISGHRSVSWYQQTPGQGLQFLFEYFSETQRNKGNFPGRFSGRQFSNSRSEMNVSTLELGDSALYLCASVSGEGFLNTEAFFGQGTRLTVV.